This entry is about one T cell receptor beta chain. The source of the sample is a study of metastatic and nonmetastatic thyroid tumors. TCRdb re-processed the PCR reads through MiXCR. The table records 8,000 to 10,000 clones, around 20% of them present only once. No treatment of any kind had been given to any patient before thyroid surgery. V lost 1 base and J 2 bases, leaving 14 bases between the germline ends. Germline lookup yields CDR1 SGHTA and CDR2 FQGNSA. This CDR3 region has 16 residues. The sequence was collected from a female donor with papillary thyroid cancer or a benign thyroid nodule (not recorded which). Some clones in this sample may be carry-over from other donors' samples. The genes are TRBV7-2 and TRBJ2-5, with D perhaps matching TRBD2 (5 bases). The sample consisted of adjacent normal tissue. The CDR3 sequence: CASSLVAGVWQETQYF. The CDR3 DNA is TGTGCCAGCAGCTTAGTTGCGGGTGTGTGGCAAGAGACCCAGTACTTC. Complete variable domain (other parts from reference TRBV7-2 and TRBJ2-5): GAGVSQSPSNKVTEKGKDVELRCDPISGHTALYWYRQSLGQGLEFLIYFQGNSAPDKSGLPSDRFSAERTGGSVSTLTIQRTQQEDSAVYLCASSLVAGVWQETQYFGPGTRLLVL.